Included here is one T cell receptor beta chain sequence, with context. The same CDR3 also results from other DNA sequences found in this sample. Using immunoSEQ multiplex PCR, the repertoire was profiled, and TCRdb retains in-frame clones only, with some absent. This sample has under 50,000 clones, with 77% found just once. The sample originates from a study of PD-1 blockade in mismatch repair-deficient tumors. Study in general: Enrolled about 2012-2016, patients had progressing, pretreated mismatch repair-deficient cancers of about a dozen types.

Specimen: PBMCs, collected before pembrolizumab treatment. The receptor comes from an adult with mismatch repair-deficient cancer.

The CDR3 sequence is CASSVSGDTEAFF. CDR3 bases: TGTGCCAGCAGCGTCTCAGGGGACACTGAAGCTTTCTTT. J is TRBJ1-1 and V is TRBV9; D is possibly TRBD1 (6 bases). Trimming pared 2 bases from V and 3 bases from J, leaving 8 bases between. There are 13 residues in the CDR3. Germline V gene sequence: CDR1 SGDLS, CDR2 YYNGEE.